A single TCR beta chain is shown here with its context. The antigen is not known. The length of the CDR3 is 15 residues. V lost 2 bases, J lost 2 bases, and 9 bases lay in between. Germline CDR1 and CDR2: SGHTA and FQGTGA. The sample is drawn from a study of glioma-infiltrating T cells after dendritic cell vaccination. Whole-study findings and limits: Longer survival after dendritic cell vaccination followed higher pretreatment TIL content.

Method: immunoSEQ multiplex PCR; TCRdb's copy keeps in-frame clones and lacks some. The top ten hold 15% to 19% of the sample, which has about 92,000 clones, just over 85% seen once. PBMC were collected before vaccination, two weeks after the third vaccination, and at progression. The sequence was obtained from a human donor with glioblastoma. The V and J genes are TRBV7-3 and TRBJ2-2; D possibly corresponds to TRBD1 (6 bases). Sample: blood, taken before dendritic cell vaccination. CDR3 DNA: TGTGCCAGCAGCTTACAGGGGCCTAACACCGGGGAGCTGTTTTTT. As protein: CASSLQGPNTGELFF. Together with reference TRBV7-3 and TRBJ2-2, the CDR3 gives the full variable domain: GAGVSQTPSNKVTEKGKYVELRCDPISGHTALYWYRQSLGQGPEFLIYFQGTGAADDSGLPNDRFFAVRPEGSVSTLKIQRTERGDSAVYLCASSLQGPNTGELFFGEGSRLTVL.